This T cell receptor beta chain was retrieved from a study of T-cell reconstitution after alpha-beta-depleted transplantation in children. Broader study findings: There were reportedly several hundred expanded graft clones from which alpha-beta T cells came about two months after transplant. At one year after transplant, newly produced T cells mostly accounted for T-cell counts and diversity. The high TCRbeta diversity at day 60 in some patients came from surviving recipient T cells and thymic progenitors.

In its sample, this clonotype was seen many times. What it binds is not known. The TCRbeta library was prepared with unique molecular identifiers. TCRdb reprocessed the PCR reads via MiXCR and lists one record per CDR3 protein. Counted here are hundreds of thousands of distinct CDR3 sequences, 15% to 20% occurring once; the ten biggest clones make up about 41%. V dropped 1 base and J dropped 1 base, with 10 bases sitting between them. The CDR3 runs to 15 residues. The receptor was derived from a male patient aged 2-15 years who had a stem cell transplant for acute lymphoblastic leukemia, so the T cells may come from the graft donor. The sequences come from PBMCs, mostly from graft donor cells, collected 360 days after TCRalphabeta/CD19-depleted stem cell transplant. J is TRBJ2-5 and V is TRBV12-3 or TRBV12-4; no firm D call. DNA for the CDR3: TGTGCCAGCAGTTTAGTGGGTCAGCGCCAAGAGACCCAGTACTTC. It encodes CASSLVGQRQETQYF.